These 10 T cell receptor beta chains originate from one sample sequenced in a study of shared clonotypes between healthy human individuals. Sequencing used immunoSEQ multiplex PCR; TCRdb keeps in-frame clones, though not all of them. The data contain millions of clones, roughly nine tenths of them singletons. The sample taken for sequencing was naive CD4+ T cells sorted from blood. Subset noted: CD45RA+ positively selected. The receptors shown here come from a man aged 18 to 30 in good health.

This clone was found once. The chain carries TRBV18 and TRBJ2-7; a weak D match, TRBD2 (5 bases). This CDR3 region has 14 residues. CDR1 is KGHSH and CDR2 is LQKENI in the germline V gene. The germline V and J ends were trimmed by 2 bases and 5 bases, with 13 bases remaining between them. The CDR3, as DNA: TGTGCCAGCTCACCAACCGGGGTCGGGAACGAGCAGTACTTC. It specifies CASSPTGVGNEQYF.

The chain employs TRBV28 and TRBJ1-4, with unresolved D. This CDR3 is built from 14 residues. Germline V CDR1 and CDR2: MDHEN, SYDVKM. V shed 7 bases and J shed 7 bases, with 16 bases lying between them. CDR3 protein: CASIPPGGVEKLFF. CDR3 in DNA: TGTGCCAGCATCCCGCCGGGCGGTGTTGAAAAACTGTTTTTT.

The chain is built from TRBV2 and TRBJ2-3, with no clear D. Germline values: CDR1 SNHLY, CDR2 FYNNEI. The CDR3 sequence is 14 residues long. The germline V and J ends were trimmed by 3 bases and 0 bases, with 7 bases remaining between them. CDR3 amino acids: CASSDVRSTDTQYF. The CDR3 bases are TGTGCCAGCAGTGACGTCCGAAGCACAGATACGCAGTATTTT.

The chain employs TRBV21-1 and TRBJ2-7. TRBV21-1 is labeled a pseudogene. The CDR3 runs to 15 residues. The CDR3 region has the DNA TGTGCCAGCAGCAAAGTGGGCGGAAGCTCCTACGAGCAGTACTTC. Translating it yields CASSKVGGSSYEQYF.

The J gene is TRBJ1-6, the V gene TRBV7-9, with D hard to call. The CDR3 has 13 residues. V gave up 5 bases and J gave up 8 bases, with 10 bases separating them. Germline V lookup: CDR1 SEHNR, CDR2 FQNEAQ (reference sequence). The CDR3 sequence: CASSLLVDSPLHF. CDR3 nucleotide sequence: TGTGCCAGCAGCCTGCTCGTGGATTCACCCCTCCACTTT. Using reference TRBV7-9 and TRBJ1-6 for the parts outside the CDR3, the full variable domain is DTGVSQNPRHKITKRGQNVTFRCDPISEHNRLYWYRQTLGQGPEFLTYFQNEAQLEKSRLLSDRFSAERPKGSFSTLEIQRTEQGDSAMYLCASSLLVDSPLHFGNGTRLTVT.

The CDR3 sequence is CASSPGTSLARNLYEQYF. The CDR3 nucleotides are TGTGCCAGCAGTCCTGGGACTAGCTTAGCCCGCAATCTTTACGAGCAGTACTTC. The chain joins TRBV27 to TRBJ2-5; 9 positions match TRBD2. The end of the DNA aligns better with TRBJ2-7, so the J call may be wrong. The length of the CDR3 is 18 residues. Germline V gene lookup returns CDR1 MNHEY and CDR2 SMNVEV (reference sequence).

The chain joins TRBV19 to TRBJ1-2; TRBD1 matches at 7 bases. V shed 7 bases, J shed 4 bases, and the junction held 9 bases outside the gene matches. The germline gives CDR1 LNHDA, CDR2 SQIVND (reference sequence). This CDR3 has 14 amino acids. This CDR3 is CASIPSGTVYGYTF. CDR3 DNA sequence: TGTGCCAGTATCCCCTCCGGGACAGTCTATGGCTACACCTTC.

The V gene is TRBV18, the J gene TRBJ2-7; 8 nucleotides line up with TRBD1. The germline gives CDR1 KGHSH, CDR2 LQKENI. CDR3 size: 15 residues. Trimming cost V 0 bases and J 6 bases; bases outside gene matches: 7. As DNA, the CDR3 is TGTGCCAGCTCACCACCCGGACAGGGAAGAGTCGAGCAGTACTTC. This encodes CASSPPGQGRVEQYF. Looking up the rest from reference TRBV18 and TRBJ2-7 gives the full variable domain: NAGVMQNPRHLVRRRGQEARLRCSPMKGHSHVYWYRQLPEEGLKFMVYLQKENIIDESGMPKERFSAEFPKEGPSILRIQQVVRGDSAAYFCASSPPGQGRVEQYFGPGTRLTVT.

The chain recombines TRBV5-8 with TRBJ1-6, with a tentative D call TRBD1 (5 bases). Germline assignment: CDR1 SGHTS and CDR2 YDEGEE. Trimming pared 4 bases from V and 8 bases from J, leaving 19 bases between. This CDR3 region has 16 residues. Written as DNA, the CDR3 is TGTGCCAGCAGCCCGCTCGGGGGAGGTGGTTATTCACCCCTCCACTTT. It codes for CASSPLGGGGYSPLHF.

V and J are TRBV2 and TRBJ2-1; D is possibly TRBD1 or TRBD2 (5 bases each). V was cut by 8 bases and J by 0 bases, with 14 bases left in between. The length of the CDR3 is 15 residues. Germline CDR1 SNHLY, CDR2 FYNNEI. CDR3 nucleotides: TGTGCCAGCCCTGGGGGTGGGAGCTCCTACAATGAGCAGTTCTTC. It yields the protein CASPGGGSSYNEQFF. Supplemented by reference TRBV2 and TRBJ2-1, the full variable domain reads EPEVTQTPSHQVTQMGQEVILRCVPISNHLYFYWYRQILGQKVEFLVSFYNNEISEKSEIFDDQFSVERPDGSNFTLKIRSTKLEDSAMYFCASPGGGSSYNEQFFGPGTRLTVL.